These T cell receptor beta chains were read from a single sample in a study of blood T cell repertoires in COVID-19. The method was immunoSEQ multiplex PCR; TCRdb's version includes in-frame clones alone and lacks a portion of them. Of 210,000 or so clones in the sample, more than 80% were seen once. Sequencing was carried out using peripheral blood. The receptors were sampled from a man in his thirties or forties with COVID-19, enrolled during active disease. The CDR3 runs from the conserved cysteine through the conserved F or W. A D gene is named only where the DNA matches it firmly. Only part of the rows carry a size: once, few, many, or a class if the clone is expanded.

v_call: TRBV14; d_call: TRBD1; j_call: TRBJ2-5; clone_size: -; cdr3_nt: TGTGCCAGCAGCCGACCCGGGCTCGGGACAGGGTTCCGGGAGACCCAGTACTTC; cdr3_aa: CASSRPGLGTGFRETQYF
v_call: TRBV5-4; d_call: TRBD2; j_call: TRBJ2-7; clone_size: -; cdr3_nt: TGTGCCAGCAGCTTGGGGGGGGGACTAGCGGGAGTCGAGCAGTACTTC; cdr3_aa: CASSLGGGLAGVEQYF
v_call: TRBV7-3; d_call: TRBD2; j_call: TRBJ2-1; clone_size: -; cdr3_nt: TGTGCCAGCAGCCCGATAAACCAGGGGACTAGCGGGAGGCTGCAACCCTACAATGAGCAGTTCTTC; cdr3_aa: CASSPINQGTSGRLQPYNEQFF
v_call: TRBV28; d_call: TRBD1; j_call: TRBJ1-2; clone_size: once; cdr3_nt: TGTGCCAGCAGTTTTTCACCGGGACAGGGCTCTGGTGGCTACACCTTC; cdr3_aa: CASSFSPGQGSGGYTF
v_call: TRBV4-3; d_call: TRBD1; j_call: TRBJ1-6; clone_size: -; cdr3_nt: TGCGCCAGCAGCCAAGTTATTACAGGACAGGTCGGTTCACCCCTCCACTTT; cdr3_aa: CASSQVITGQVGSPLHF
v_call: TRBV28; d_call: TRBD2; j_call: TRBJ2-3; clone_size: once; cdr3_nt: TGTGCCAGCAGTTTAGCGGGGGGGGATACAGATACGCAGTATTTT; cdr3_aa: CASSLAGGDTDTQYF
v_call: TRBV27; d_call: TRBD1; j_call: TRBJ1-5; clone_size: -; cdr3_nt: TGTGCCAGCAGTTCCATGACAGGGCTCGGCAATCAGCCCCAGCATTTT; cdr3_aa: CASSSMTGLGNQPQHF
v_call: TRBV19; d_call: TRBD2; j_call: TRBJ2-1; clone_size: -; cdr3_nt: TGTGCCAGTAGTATAGACCGAGGGGCTAGCGGGCGCAATGAGCAGTTCTTC; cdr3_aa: CASSIDRGASGRNEQFF
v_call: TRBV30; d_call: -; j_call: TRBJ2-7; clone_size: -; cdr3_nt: TGTGCCTGGAGTGGGTTCTATCTTCTCGAGCAGTACTTC; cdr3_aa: CAWSGFYLLEQYF
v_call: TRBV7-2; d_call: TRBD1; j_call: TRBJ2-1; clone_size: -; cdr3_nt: TGTGCCAGCAGCTTTGACAGGGGAGTGGGTGAGCAGTTCTTC; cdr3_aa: CASSFDRGVGEQFF
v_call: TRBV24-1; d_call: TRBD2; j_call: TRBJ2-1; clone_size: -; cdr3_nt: TGTGCCACCAGTGATTCGGGACTAGCGGGATACAATGAGCAGTTCTTC; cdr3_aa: CATSDSGLAGYNEQFF
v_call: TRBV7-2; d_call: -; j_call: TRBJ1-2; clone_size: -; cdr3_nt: TGTGCCAGCAGCCCGAGTATACAGGGATGGGGCTACACCTTC; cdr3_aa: CASSPSIQGWGYTF
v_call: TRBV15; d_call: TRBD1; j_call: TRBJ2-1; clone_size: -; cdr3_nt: TGTGCCACCAGCAGAGATGCAGGGGGCTGGGAGCAGTTCTTC; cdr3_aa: CATSRDAGGWEQFF
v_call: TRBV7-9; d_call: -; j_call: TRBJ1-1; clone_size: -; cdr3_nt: TGTGCCAGCAGCTTAGGGATTTGGGGCGGCACTGAAGCTTTCTTT; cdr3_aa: CASSLGIWGGTEAFF
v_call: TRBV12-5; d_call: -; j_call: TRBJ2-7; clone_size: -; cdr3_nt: TGTGCTAGTGGGCCAAGGGGGGGAACCTACGAGCAGTACTTC; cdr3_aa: CASGPRGGTYEQYF
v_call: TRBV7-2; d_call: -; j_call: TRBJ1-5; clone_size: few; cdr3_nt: TGTGCCAGCAGCCGCAGGGGCAGCAATCAGCCCCAGCATTTT; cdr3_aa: CASSRRGSNQPQHF
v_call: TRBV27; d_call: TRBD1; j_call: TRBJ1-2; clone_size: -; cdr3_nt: TGTGCCAGCAGATCGGGACAGGGGTACGGCTACACCTTC; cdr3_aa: CASRSGQGYGYTF
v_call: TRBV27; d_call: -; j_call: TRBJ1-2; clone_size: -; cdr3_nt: TGTGCCAGCATCCTCAACTATGGCTACACCTTC; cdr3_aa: CASILNYGYTF
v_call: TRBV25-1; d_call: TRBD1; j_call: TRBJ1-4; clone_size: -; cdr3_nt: TGTGCCAGCAGTTGGGACAGGGGTTTAAAACTGTTTTTT; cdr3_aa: CASSWDRGLKLFF
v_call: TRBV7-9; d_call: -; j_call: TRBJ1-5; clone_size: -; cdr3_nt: TGTGCCAGCAGCCAAGTGGGAGTTAAGCAGCCCCAGCATTTT; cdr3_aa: CASSQVGVKQPQHF
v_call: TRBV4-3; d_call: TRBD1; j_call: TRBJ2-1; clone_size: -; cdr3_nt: TGCGCCAGCAGCCAAATTACAGGGGGCGGGACCGGGGGGCCCGAGCAGTTCTTC; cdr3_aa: CASSQITGGGTGGPEQFF
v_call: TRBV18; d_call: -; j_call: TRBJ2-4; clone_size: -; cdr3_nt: TGTGCCAGCTCACCACCGGGACTGGAGATTCAGTACTTC; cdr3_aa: CASSPPGLEIQYF
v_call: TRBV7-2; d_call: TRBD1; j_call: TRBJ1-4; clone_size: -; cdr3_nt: TGTGCCAGCAGCTGGGGGGACAGGGATAATGAAAAACTGTTTTTT; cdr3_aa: CASSWGDRDNEKLFF
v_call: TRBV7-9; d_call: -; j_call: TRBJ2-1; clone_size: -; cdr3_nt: TGTGCCAGCAGCTTATCGGAGAAGCAGTTCTTC; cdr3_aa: CASSLSEKQFF
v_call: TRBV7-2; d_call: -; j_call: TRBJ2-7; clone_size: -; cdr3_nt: TGTGCCAGCAGCTTATCGGCGGGCACCTCCTACGAGCAGTACTTC; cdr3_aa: CASSLSAGTSYEQYF
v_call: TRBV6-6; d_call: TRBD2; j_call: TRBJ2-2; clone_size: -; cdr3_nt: TGTGCCAGCAGTCATACTAGCGGGGGGAACACCGGGGAGCTGTTTTTT; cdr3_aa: CASSHTSGGNTGELFF
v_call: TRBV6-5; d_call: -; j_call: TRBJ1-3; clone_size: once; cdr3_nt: TGTGCCAGCACCTCTCCCGGAAACACCATATATTTT; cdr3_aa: CASTSPGNTIYF
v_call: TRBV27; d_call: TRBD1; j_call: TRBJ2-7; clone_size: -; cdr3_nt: TGTGCCAGCAGTTTCGGGACAGCCTACGAGCAGTACTTC; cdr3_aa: CASSFGTAYEQYF
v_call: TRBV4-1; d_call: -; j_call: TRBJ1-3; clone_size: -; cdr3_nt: TGCGCCAGCAGCCAAGTGGTTGCGACAGACGGAAACACCATATATTTT; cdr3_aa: CASSQVVATDGNTIYF
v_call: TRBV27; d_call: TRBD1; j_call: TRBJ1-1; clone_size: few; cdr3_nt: TGTGCCAGCACCACGGCCCACAGGGGGCTGGGTAGGAACACTGAAGCTTTCTTT; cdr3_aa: CASTTAHRGLGRNTEAFF
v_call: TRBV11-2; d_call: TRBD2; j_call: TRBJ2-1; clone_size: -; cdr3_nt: TGTGCCAGCAGCTTAGTAGGGACTAGCGGGAGTCTAAATGAGCAGTTCTTC; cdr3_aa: CASSLVGTSGSLNEQFF
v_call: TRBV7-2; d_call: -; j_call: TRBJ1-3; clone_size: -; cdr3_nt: TGTGCCAGCAGCTTATACAGCTCCTCCGCCTCTGGAAACACCATATATTTT; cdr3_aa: CASSLYSSSASGNTIYF
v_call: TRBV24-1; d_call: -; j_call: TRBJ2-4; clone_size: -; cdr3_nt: TGTGCCACCAGTGAACAGGGTGCCAAAAACATTCAGTACTTC; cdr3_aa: CATSEQGAKNIQYF
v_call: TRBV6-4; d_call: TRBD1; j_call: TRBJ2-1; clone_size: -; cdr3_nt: TGTGCCAGCGGAACCCCTTTACAGGGGTCGAGCTCCTACAATGAGCAGTTCTTC; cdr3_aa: CASGTPLQGSSSYNEQFF
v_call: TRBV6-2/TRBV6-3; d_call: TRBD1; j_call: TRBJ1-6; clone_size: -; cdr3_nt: TGTGCCAGCAGTTCGGGACAGGTTAATTCACCCCTCCACTTT; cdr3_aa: CASSSGQVNSPLHF
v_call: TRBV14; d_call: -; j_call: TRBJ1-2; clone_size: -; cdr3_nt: TGTGCCAGCAGCCAAGACCCCCACGGGGAGGACTACTATGGCTACACCTTC; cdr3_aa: CASSQDPHGEDYYGYTF
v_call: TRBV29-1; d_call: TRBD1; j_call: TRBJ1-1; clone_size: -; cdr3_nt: TGCAGCGGCCGGGGTCAGGGGGCGGCCACTGAAGCTTTCTTT; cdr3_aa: CSGRGQGAATEAFF
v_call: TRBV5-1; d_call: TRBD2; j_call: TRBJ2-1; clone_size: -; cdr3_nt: TGCGCCAGCCGGGGGGGTCCCTCCTACAATGAGCAGTTCTTC; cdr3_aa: CASRGGPSYNEQFF
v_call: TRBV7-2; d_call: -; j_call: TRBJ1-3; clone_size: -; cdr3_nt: TGTGCCAGCAGCGTAGGACAGTCAAGCTCTGGAAACACCATATATTTT; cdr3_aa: CASSVGQSSSGNTIYF
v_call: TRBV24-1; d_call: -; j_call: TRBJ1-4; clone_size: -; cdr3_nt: TGTGCCACCAGTGATTTGCAGGCACTCCAAGTCGGGGAGGTTTATGAAAAACTGTTTTTT; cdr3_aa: CATSDLQALQVGEVYEKLFF
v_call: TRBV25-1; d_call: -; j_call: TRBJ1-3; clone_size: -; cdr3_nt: TGTGCCAGCAGTGAGGCAGGAACTGGAAACACCATATATTTT; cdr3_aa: CASSEAGTGNTIYF
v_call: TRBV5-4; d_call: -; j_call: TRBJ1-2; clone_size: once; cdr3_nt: TGTGCCAGCAGGAAAGCAGGGGATAGAGCTAACTATGGCTACACCTTC; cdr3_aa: CASRKAGDRANYGYTF
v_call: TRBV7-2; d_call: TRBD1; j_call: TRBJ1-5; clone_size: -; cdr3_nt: TGTGCCAGCAGCCCAGGGGGCTCGGGCAATCAGCCCCAGCATTTT; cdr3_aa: CASSPGGSGNQPQHF
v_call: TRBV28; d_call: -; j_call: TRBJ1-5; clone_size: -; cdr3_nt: TGTGCCAGCAGCCTGGCGAACGCGGGTCAGCCCCAGCATTTT; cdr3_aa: CASSLANAGQPQHF
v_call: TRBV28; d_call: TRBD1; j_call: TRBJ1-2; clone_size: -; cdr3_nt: TGTGCCACCCCACGCGACAGGGGGCCCAGTCCCAGCTATGGCTACACCTTC; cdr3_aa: CATPRDRGPSPSYGYTF
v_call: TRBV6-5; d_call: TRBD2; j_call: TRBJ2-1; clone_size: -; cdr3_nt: TGTGCCAGCAGTTACTCGGGAGGGTATTACAATGAGCAGTTCTTC; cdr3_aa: CASSYSGGYYNEQFF
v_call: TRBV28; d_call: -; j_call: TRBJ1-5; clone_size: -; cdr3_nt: TGTGCCAGCAGTTTGGAACAGGGAAAGAGTTTTAATCAGCCCCAGCATTTT; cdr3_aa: CASSLEQGKSFNQPQHF
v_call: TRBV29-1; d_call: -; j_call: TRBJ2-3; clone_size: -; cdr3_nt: TGCAGCGTTCCCCGGGTGGACTTGGGGCAGTATTTT; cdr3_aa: CSVPRVDLGQYF
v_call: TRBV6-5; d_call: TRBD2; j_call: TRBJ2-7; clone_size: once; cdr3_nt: TGTGCCAGCAGTCTCGGGGGGGGGCTGAACTACGAGCAGTACTTC; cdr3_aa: CASSLGGGLNYEQYF